This is a list of T cell receptor beta chains from one sample in a study of T cells after yellow fever vaccination. From the 5' RACE reads, TCRdb called clonotypes with MiXCR, one entry per CDR3 protein. The sample includes under 150,000 distinct CDR3 sequences, 7.7% of them seen just once. The sample here was CD4+ T cells sorted from PBMCs, taken 5 days after the yellow fever booster vaccination. These receptors were collected from a man aged 25-45 years who received the YFV17D yellow fever vaccine. Each CDR3 is given without its conserved first and last residue. A D gene is named only where the DNA matches it firmly.

d_call	v_call	j_call	cdr3_aa
.	TRBV15	TRBJ2-5	ATSSTGLVQETQY
TRBD1	TRBV5-6	TRBJ1-5	ASSLGQVSNQPQH
TRBD2	TRBV20-1	TRBJ2-1	SVLLPGLAYEQF
.	TRBV4-2	TRBJ1-5	ASSRQDSDNQPQH
TRBD1	TRBV5-4	TRBJ1-1	ASSPLRDRAVTEAF
.	TRBV5-1	TRBJ1-1	ASSFEGTNTEAF
.	TRBV29-1	TRBJ2-7	SVRGKLRDSRSYEQY
.	TRBV7-2	TRBJ1-2	ASSLVRPNGYT
.	TRBV5-1	TRBJ2-1	ASRVTVLNEQF
TRBD1	TRBV3-1	TRBJ2-7	ASSFMRDRGGEQY
.	TRBV5-1	TRBJ2-2	ASSPDSWGLF
.	TRBV6-2/TRBV6-3	TRBJ2-1	ASSYVSGVGTWDEQF
.	TRBV4-3	TRBJ1-3	ASSRRAGSDTIY
.	TRBV7-9	TRBJ2-1	ASSFSGGLGNEQF
.	TRBV7-2	TRBJ2-6	ASGGSGANVLT
.	TRBV5-6	TRBJ2-2	ASSLGWANTGELF